This T cell receptor (beta chain) was identified during a study of neoadjuvant nivolumab and ipilimumab in lung cancer. Study outcomes and limitations: TCR clonality did not significantly correlate with pathologic tumor regression. Compared with tumor-adjacent uninvolved lung, resected tumors showed greater richness and clonality. From pretherapy to surgery, tumor richness and clonality rose with dual therapy. Resected-tumor TCR richness correlated positively with pretherapy blood richness.

A note on this clone: Antigen unknown.

V lost 5 bases and J lost 7, with 6 bases in between. From germline, CDR1 is MDHEN and CDR2 SYDVKM. The CDR3 length is 11 residues. TCRdb's table, derived via immunoSEQ multiplex PCR, lists solely in-frame clones and lacks some. Counted here are around 30,000 clones, around 80% occurring once; the ten biggest clones make up approximately 5.9%. The rearrangement joins TRBV28 to TRBJ1-5; D is unclear. This receptor was identified in an adult with non-small cell lung cancer. The sequences come from peripheral blood, collected before neoadjuvant nivolumab, alone or with ipilimumab. The CDR3 DNA reads as TGTGCCAGCAGTCCCGGACAGCCCCAGCATTTT. It is translated as CASSPGQPQHF.